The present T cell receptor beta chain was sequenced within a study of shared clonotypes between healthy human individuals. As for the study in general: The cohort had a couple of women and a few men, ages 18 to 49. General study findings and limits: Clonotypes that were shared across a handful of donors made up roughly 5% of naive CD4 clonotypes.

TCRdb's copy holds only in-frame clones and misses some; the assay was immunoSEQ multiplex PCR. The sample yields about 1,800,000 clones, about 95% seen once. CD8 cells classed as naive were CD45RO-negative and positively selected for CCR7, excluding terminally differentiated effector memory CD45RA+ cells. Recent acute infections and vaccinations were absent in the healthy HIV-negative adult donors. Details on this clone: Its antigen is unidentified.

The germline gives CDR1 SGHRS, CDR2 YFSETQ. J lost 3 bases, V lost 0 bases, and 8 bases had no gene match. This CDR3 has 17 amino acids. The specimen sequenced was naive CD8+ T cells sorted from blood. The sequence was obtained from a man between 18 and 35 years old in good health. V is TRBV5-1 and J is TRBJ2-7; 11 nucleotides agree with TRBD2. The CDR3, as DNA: TGCGCCAGCAGCTTGGGACCAGGCGGGACTAGCGGCTACGAGCAGTACTTC. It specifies CASSLGPGGTSGYEQYF.